The entry that follows covers one T cell receptor (beta chain) sequence. What antigen it recognizes has not been identified. No clone much larger than this one lies a single base away; base qualities are absent. TCRbeta CDR3 regions were amplified from genomic DNA by means of the immunoSEQ Assay, a bias-controlled multiplex PCR. The authors' analysis ran thus. Nucleated cell counts per sample were estimated from amplification of reference gene primers within the assay. To quantify the absolute abundance of each unique TCRbeta CDR3 rearrangement, sequence reads were collapsed and filtered. For each sample, productive Simpson clonality was calculated by taking the square root of Simpson's diversity index across productive rearrangements. Here the immuneACCESS table is served through TCRdb, limited to in-frame sequences with V and J called. Missing clones are a known gap in these copies; in checked studies unresolved V genes cover under half, and the rest lacks a known reason. That table supplies the V and J calls and clone size; D and trimming were determined from the DNA. A total of about 300,000 clones appear in this sample, roughly 87% of them only once. The ten largest clones add up to roughly 2.3% of the sample.

This specimen comes from a study of blood T cell repertoires in COVID-19 (dated by TCRdb to 2019 to 2021). Background on the whole study: Samples from collaborators originated in the United States, Italy and Spain and spanned both the acute and convalescent phases of COVID-19. The sample metadata nearly always contained a de-identified subject ID, COVID-19 status, age in years and sex. Deeply sampled blood TCRbeta repertoires from subjects exposed to, actively infected with, or recovered from COVID-19 were included in the dataset. The prospective study material was composed of cDNA or gDNA derived from T cells, B-cell-depleted T cells, or PBMCs. The repertoires were released in a freely available public database intended as a resource for research on the immune response to SARS-CoV-2. The samples were drawn from the first 160 participants of the ongoing ImmuneRACE study and from more than 1,000 subjects provided by 6 global collaborators. Where HLA class I and class II types were available, the types were taken from metadata supplied by the sample provider, not from assay-based typing.

Overall results and qualifications from the work: The quantity of clinical and demographic metadata differed by source and by participant and was supplied without curation.

Each collaborating institution followed its own protocols to collect whole blood in K2EDTA tubes. For TCRbeta analysis, collaborator samples were shipped as frozen whole blood, as isolated PBMCs, or as DNA extracted from either sample type. The clonotype originates from a young man with active or convalescent COVID-19. The specimen sequenced was peripheral blood.

CDR3 sequence: CATSTGVKANYGYTF. The sequenced DNA is TGTGCCACCTCCACAGGGGTAAAAGCTAACTATGGCTACACCTTC. The rearrangement combines TRBV19 with TRBJ1-2; 7 bases in between match TRBD1. The germline V gene (reference sequence) gives CDR1 as LNHDA and CDR2 as SQIVND. The CDR3 starts with the cysteine, ends with the phenylalanine, and has 15 residues. Of the read, only the CDR3 DNA is kept; its 45 bases are in frame from base 1. Trimming takes 10 bases off V and 0 bases off J; junction bases not matched to a gene: 11. Beyond the CDR3, the reference TRBV19 and TRBJ1-2 genes provide the residues; the full variable domain reads: DGGITQSPKYLFRKEGQNVTLSCEQNLNHDAMYWYRQDPGQGLRLIYYSQIVNDFQKGDIAEGYSVSREKKESFPLTVTSAQKNPTAFYLCATSTGVKANYGYTFGSGTRLTVV.